Here is one TCR beta chain with its context. Its antigen is not identified. The sample originates from a study of CD8 T cells in ankylosing spondylitis. Study conclusions and caveats: Reportedly, significant enrichment of disease-linked clones occurred in matched ankylosing spondylitis synovial fluid.

One entry per CDR3 protein results from TCRdb running MiXCR on the 5' RACE reads. Among approximately 110,000 distinct CDR3 sequences listed, 24% were seen once. The sequence came from a male donor with ankylosing spondylitis. The sample consisted of synovial fluid, either unsorted or a sorted T cell fraction (not recorded which).

CDR3 amino acids: CASSSGGFTKNIQYF. The CDR3 DNA reads TGTGCCAGCAGCTCAGGGGGTTTCACCAAAAACATTCAGTACTTC. The chain has TRBV7-9 and TRBJ2-4; 7 nucleotides match TRBD1. V was pared by 4 bases and J by 2 bases, with 5 bases of the junction left unmatched. Per the germline V gene, CDR1 is SEHNR and CDR2 is FQNEAQ (reference sequence). The CDR3 length is 15 residues.